The clone carrying this T cell receptor (beta chain) has only a few counts. This may be a read error, as it is one base from a much larger clone. The data belong to a study of T cells in Graves' hyperthyroidism and ophthalmopathy. CDR1 LGHDT and CDR2 YNNKEL come from the germline V gene (reference sequence). CDR3 length equals 14 residues. A lack of ophthalmopathy progression within 18 months defined stable Graves' hyperthyroidism. With a duration under 2 months, the hyperthyroidism was newly diagnosed in patients aged 18 to 65. The PBMCs had their origin in less than 13 ml of fresh peripheral blood. RNA transcripts provided the source from which TCR beta CDR3 regions were amplified. When the TCR CDR3 underwent first-round RT-PCR, the HTBI primer set was used. TCRdb recomputed calls from the multiplex PCR reads with MiXCR, one row per CDR3 protein. The sample has 300,000 to 500,000 distinct CDR3 sequences, 14% to 15% seen once.

The material sequenced was blood. This receptor was obtained from a woman under 40 with Graves' hyperthyroidism. The chain combines TRBV3-1 with TRBJ2-7, with 7 bases matching TRBD2. This CDR3 is CASSQDPTSYGQYF. CDR3 nucleotides: TGTGCCAGCAGCCAAGACCCGACTAGCTACGGGCAGTACTTC.